This T cell receptor (beta chain) was sequenced during a study of T cell responses to AZD1222 COVID-19 vaccine. TCRdb keeps only in-frame clones here, not all; method: immunoSEQ multiplex PCR. This table holds more than 150,000 clones, 90% found once. General study findings and limits: In a largely white British group with more females than males, clonal diversity was possibly underestimated. Seropositive at baseline were only a handful of AZD1222 recipients. Unmutated variant regions reportedly attract nearly half of all spike-specific TCRs. When two AZD1222 doses had been given, Spike-specific TCR breadth and depth rose.

Points on this clone: Antigen specificity is unknown.

The V segment lost 1 base and the J segment 1 base; nucleotides outside the gene matches: 6. Germline CDR1 and CDR2: MGHRA and YSYEKL. This CDR3 region has 18 residues. The receptor was derived from an adult in good health. The input for sequencing was peripheral blood, taken on day 0 of AZD1222 vaccination. V is TRBV4-1 and J is TRBJ2-4, with 11 nucleotides matching TRBD1. CDR3 coding DNA: TGCGCCAGCAGCCAAGCTGGACAGGGGGCTTCGGCCAAAAACATTCAGTACTTC. Translated: CASSQAGQGASAKNIQYF.